This T cell receptor (beta chain) was documented in a study of T-cell memory formation after mild COVID-19. TCRdb fed the 5' RACE reads into MiXCR, producing one record per CDR3 protein. The table records about 250,000 distinct CDR3 sequences, less than 20% of them present only once. As to this clonotype: The antigen is unknown.

Whole-study findings and limits: Whether day 37 second-wave clones are SARS-CoV-2-specific was not confirmed. CM and EM subsets held most contracting CD4+ clones; EMRA held CD8+ ones. Pre-infection memory carried some responding clones, suggesting that cross-reactive memory joined.

Between the trimmed V and J ends, which lost 0 bases and 3 bases, there was a span of 14 bases. This CDR3 has 16 amino acids. The germline gives CDR1 SEHNR, CDR2 FQNEAQ (reference sequence). The origin of this receptor is a man aged 18-30 years who had mild COVID-19 (a few samples of this study predate the infection). Cell type and time point are not known. Material for sequencing was PBMCs or a T cell subset sorted from them (not recorded which). The chain recombines TRBV7-9 with TRBJ1-2, with D tentatively TRBD1 (6 bases). CDR3 loop: CASSLARRGRHYGYTF. The CDR3 DNA reads TGTGCCAGCAGCTTAGCCCGCAGGGGTCGGCACTATGGCTACACCTTC.